The next 9 T cell receptor beta chains were all read from a single sample in a study of blood T cells in healthy people across ages. For the second PCR, which ran for roughly 6 to 12 cycles, a sample-barcoded 5' primer and a J-beta primer mix were used. TCRdb reprocessed the 5' RACE reads via MiXCR and lists one record per CDR3 protein. The data hold about 770,000 distinct CDR3 sequences, with about 42% observed a single time. Sequenced: blood. Source of these receptors: a man between 60 and 70 years old in good health.

The chain has TRBV4-3 and TRBJ1-2; possibly TRBD1 for D (6 bases). The CDR3 sequence is 15 residues long. The V gene's germline CDR1 is LGHNA and CDR2 YSLEER. The V gene lost 4 bases and the J gene lost 0 bases, with 12 bases spanning the gap. CDR3 region: CASSRSGTTNYGYTF. CDR3 DNA sequence: TGCGCCAGCAGCCGATCCGGGACAACTAACTATGGCTACACCTTC.

V usage is TRBV14 and J usage is TRBJ1-2; D gene uncertain. The CDR3 is made up of 13 amino acids. Germline V lookup: CDR1 SGHDN, CDR2 FVKESK. The V gene lost 0 bases and the J gene lost 4 bases, with 6 bases spanning the gap. CDR3 DNA sequence: TGTGCCAGCAGCCAAGATCCCATCTATGGCTACACCTTC. The encoded protein is CASSQDPIYGYTF.

The chain joins TRBV28 to TRBJ2-7, with a possible D match to TRBD1 (5 bases). The V gene lost 5 bases and the J gene lost 0 bases, with 14 bases spanning the gap. The germline gives CDR1 MDHEN, CDR2 SYDVKM. The CDR3 runs to 15 residues. This chain's CDR3 is CASSRQWRSSYEQYF. The CDR3 nucleotides are TGTGCCAGCAGTAGACAGTGGCGTAGCTCCTACGAGCAGTACTTC.

V and J are TRBV28 and TRBJ2-5; possible D gene TRBD2, 6 bases. Germline V lookup: CDR1 MDHEN, CDR2 SYDVKM. This CDR3 is 14 amino acids long. V was shortened by 5 bases and J by 5 bases, with 15 bases between the two germline ends. The CDR3 spells CASSPGTSLETQYF. The CDR3 bases are TGTGCCAGCAGTCCCGGGACTTCCCTGGAGACCCAGTACTTC.

The rearrangement joins TRBV4-3 to TRBJ2-3; possibly TRBD2 for D (7 bases). Per germline, CDR1 LGHNA and CDR2 YSLEER. The length of the CDR3 is 17 residues. Trimming removed 0 bases from V and 6 bases from J, with 19 bases in between. The CDR3 here is CASSQERTGGPRDTQYF. CDR3 coding DNA: TGCGCCAGCAGCCAAGAAAGAACCGGGGGGCCCCGGGATACGCAGTATTTT.

V usage is TRBV20-1 and J usage is TRBJ2-7, with a tentative D call TRBD2 (6 bases). Germline values: CDR1 DFQATT, CDR2 SNEGSKA (reference sequence). V lost 4 bases and J 4 bases, leaving 11 bases between the germline ends. The CDR3 sequence is 12 residues long. CDR3 in amino acids: CSANGGGYEQYF. The CDR3 DNA follows: TGCAGTGCTAACGGGGGTGGATACGAGCAGTACTTC.

A note on this clonotype: Sequence at one end of the junction differs from germline and may be a read error. V gene TRBV27 combines with J gene TRBJ2-4; TRBD1 agrees at 7 bases. This CDR3 spans 15 amino acids. The germline gives CDR1 MNHEY, CDR2 SMNVEV (reference sequence). CDR3 loop: CASSLAGTAKNTQYF. The CDR3, as DNA: TGTGCCAGCAGTTTAGCCGGGACAGCCAAAAACACTCAGTACTTC.

The rearrangement links TRBV6-5 to TRBJ2-7, with 10 positions matching TRBD2. Germline V gives CDR1 MNHEY, CDR2 SVGAGI. J lost 7 bases, V lost 6 bases, and 12 bases had no gene match. The CDR3 contains 15 residues. This chain's CDR3 is CASSQTSGASREQYF. The DNA of the CDR3 is TGTGCCAGCAGCCAAACTAGCGGGGCTTCCAGGGAGCAGTACTTC.

This clonotype was recorded only once. The chain links TRBV27 to TRBJ2-1, with 8 bases aligning to TRBD1. This CDR3 region has 13 residues. Germline lookup yields CDR1 MNHEY and CDR2 SMNVEV (reference sequence). Unmatched junction bases numbered 7, after V lost 5 bases and J lost 10 bases. CDR3 in amino acids: CASSAGRTGEQFF. The CDR3 DNA is TGTGCCAGCAGTGCGGGCCGGACAGGGGAGCAGTTCTTC.